This T cell receptor beta chain was recovered during a study of regulatory T cells in long-lasting Graves disease. General study results and limits: Preferential use of TRBV28, TRBJ1-2 and TRBJ2-5 was seen in persistent disease.

Time point noted: persistent/refractory GD, antithyroid drugs over 5 years with positive TRAb. Construction of the TCR library relied on RNA isolated from PBMCs. In each case, Graves' disease was diagnosed per American Thyroid Association guidelines. The CDR3 sequence is 18 residues long. Germline CDR1 reads SNHLY; CDR2 reads FYNNEI. Between the trimmed V and J ends, which lost 0 bases and 5 bases, there was a span of 20 bases. To note about this clonotype: As yet, its antigen is unknown.

The TCR beta library used iRepertoire HTBI primers with Arm-PCR amplification of CDR3. Source study methods: Spanning all samples, the identified segments comprised approximately 57 TRBV and around 15 TRBJ. TCRdb used MiXCR to reprocess the multiplex PCR reads, holding one entry per CDR3 protein. Clone size and V and J calls follow TCRdb, not the original study. The table lists roughly 500,000 distinct CDR3 sequences, roughly 20% of them singletons. Sequenced material: peripheral blood mononuclear cells (PBMCs), taken when the disease was refractory, from a patient treated with antithyroid drugs. The chain carries TRBV2 and TRBJ2-1; D uncertain. This receptor was taken from a female donor with Graves disease. CDR3 residues: CASSEAPWLAGQDNEQFF. The CDR3 DNA is TGTGCCAGCAGTGAAGCCCCCTGGTTAGCTGGGCAAGACAATGAGCAGTTCTTC.